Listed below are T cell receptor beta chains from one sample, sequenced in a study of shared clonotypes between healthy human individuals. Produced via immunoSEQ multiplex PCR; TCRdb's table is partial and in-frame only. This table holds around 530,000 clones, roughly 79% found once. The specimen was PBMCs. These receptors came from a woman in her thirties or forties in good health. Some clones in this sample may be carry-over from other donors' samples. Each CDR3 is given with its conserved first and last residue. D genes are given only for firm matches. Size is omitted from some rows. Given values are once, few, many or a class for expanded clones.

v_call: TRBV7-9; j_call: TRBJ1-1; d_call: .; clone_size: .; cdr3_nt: TGTGCCAGCAGCTTATTAGCAGGCGTGAACACTGAAGCTTTCTTT; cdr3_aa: CASSLLAGVNTEAFF
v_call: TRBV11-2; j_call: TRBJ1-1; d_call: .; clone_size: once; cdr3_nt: TGTGCCAGCAGCTCTAGCTCGACAGACTATAACACTGAAGCTTTCTTT; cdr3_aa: CASSSSSTDYNTEAFF
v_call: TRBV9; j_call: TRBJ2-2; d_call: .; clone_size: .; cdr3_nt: TGTGCCAGCAGCATAGTGGGACTTCCGAACACCGGGGAGCTGTTTTTT; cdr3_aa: CASSIVGLPNTGELFF
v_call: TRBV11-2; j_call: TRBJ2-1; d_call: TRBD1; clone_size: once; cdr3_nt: TGTGCCAGCAGCTTCGGGACAGGGGGCGGCTATGAGCAGTTCTTC; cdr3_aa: CASSFGTGGGYEQFF
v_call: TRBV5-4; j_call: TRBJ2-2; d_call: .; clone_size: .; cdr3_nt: TGTGCCAGCAGCTTGAGCCCTTCCCTCACCGGGGAGCTGTTTTTT; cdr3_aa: CASSLSPSLTGELFF
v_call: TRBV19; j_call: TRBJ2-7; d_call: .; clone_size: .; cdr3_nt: TGTGCCAGTAGTATCGGCAGAAGACCCTTGAGCTCCTACGAGCAGTACTTC; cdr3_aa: CASSIGRRPLSSYEQYF
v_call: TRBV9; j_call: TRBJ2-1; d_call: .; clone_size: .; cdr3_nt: TGTGCCAGCAGCGTAGGGGATGAGCAGTTCTTC; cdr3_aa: CASSVGDEQFF
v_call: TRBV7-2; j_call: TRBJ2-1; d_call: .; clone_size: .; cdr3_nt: TGTGCCAGCAGCTTAGATTGGGCCCCCGGCGATGAGCAGTTCTTC; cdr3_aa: CASSLDWAPGDEQFF
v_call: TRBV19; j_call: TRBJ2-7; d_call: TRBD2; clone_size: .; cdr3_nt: TGTGCCAGTAGTACCGGGACTAGCCTGCTCGAGCAGTACTTC; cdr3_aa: CASSTGTSLLEQYF
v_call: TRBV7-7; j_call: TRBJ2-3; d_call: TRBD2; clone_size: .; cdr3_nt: TGTGCCAGCAGCTCCGGGACTATCTCAGATACGCAGTATTTT; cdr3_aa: CASSSGTISDTQYF
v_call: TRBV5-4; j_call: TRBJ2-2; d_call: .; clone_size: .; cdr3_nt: TGCGCCAGCAGCCAAGACTACAGGCCCGGGGAGCTGTTTTTT; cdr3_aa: CASSQDYRPGELFF
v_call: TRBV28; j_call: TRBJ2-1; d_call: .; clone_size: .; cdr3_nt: TGTGCCACCGATCAGACCTACAATGAGCAGTTCTTC; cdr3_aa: CATDQTYNEQFF
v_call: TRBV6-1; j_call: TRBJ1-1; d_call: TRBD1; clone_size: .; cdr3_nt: TGTGCCAGCAGTCGACAGGGCTCAGGAGCTTTCTTT; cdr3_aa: CASSRQGSGAFF
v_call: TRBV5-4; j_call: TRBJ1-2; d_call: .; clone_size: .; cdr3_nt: TGTGCCAGCAGCACGCCCAGGGTGAACTATGGCTACACCTTC; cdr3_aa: CASSTPRVNYGYTF
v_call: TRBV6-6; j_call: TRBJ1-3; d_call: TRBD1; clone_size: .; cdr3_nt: TGTGCCAGCAGCACAACAGGGGCCACCATATATTTT; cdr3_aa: CASSTTGATIYF
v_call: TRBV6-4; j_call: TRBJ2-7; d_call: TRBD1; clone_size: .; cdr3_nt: TGTGCCAGCACCCATGACAGGGGGCGCCCCTACGAGCAGTACTTC; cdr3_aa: CASTHDRGRPYEQYF
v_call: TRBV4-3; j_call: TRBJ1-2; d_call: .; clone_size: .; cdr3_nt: TGCGCCAGCAGCCTAGAACTATTTCTGGGCTATGGCTACACCTTC; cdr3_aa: CASSLELFLGYGYTF
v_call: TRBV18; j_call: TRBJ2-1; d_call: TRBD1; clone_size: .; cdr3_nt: TGTGCCAGCCAACCGAATACAGGGGGCAATGAGCAGTTCTTC; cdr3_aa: CASQPNTGGNEQFF
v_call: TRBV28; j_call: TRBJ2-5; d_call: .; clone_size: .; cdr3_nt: TGTGCCAGCAGTTTGGCGAAAGGCAGAGTGAAAGAGACCCAGTACTTC; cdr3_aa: CASSLAKGRVKETQYF
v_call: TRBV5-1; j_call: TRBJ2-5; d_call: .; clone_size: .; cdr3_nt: TGCGCCAGCAGCTCGGATGCCGGGACCGAGGAGACCCAGTACTTC; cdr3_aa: CASSSDAGTEETQYF
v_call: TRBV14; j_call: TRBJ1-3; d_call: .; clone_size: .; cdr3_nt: TGTGCCAGCAGCCAAGAGGGGGTCTCCATATATTTT; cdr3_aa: CASSQEGVSIYF
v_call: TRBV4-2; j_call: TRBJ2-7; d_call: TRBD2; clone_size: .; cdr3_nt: TGTGCCAGCAGCCAAGAATTATTCGGCGGGAGGGAGGCCGAGCAGTACTTC; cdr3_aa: CASSQELFGGREAEQYF
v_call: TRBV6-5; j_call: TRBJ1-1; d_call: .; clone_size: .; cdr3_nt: TGTGCCAGCAGTTACTACGGGGGTCGGACTGAAGCTTTCTTT; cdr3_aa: CASSYYGGRTEAFF
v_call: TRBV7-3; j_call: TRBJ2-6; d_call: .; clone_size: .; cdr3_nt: TGTGCCAGCAGCTTAGCGGGCTCTGGGGCCAACGTCCTGACTTTC; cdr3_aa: CASSLAGSGANVLTF
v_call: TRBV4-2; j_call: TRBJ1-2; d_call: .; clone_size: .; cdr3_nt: TGTGCCAGCAGCCAGGTGGACAGACCCGACTATGGCTACACCTTC; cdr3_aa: CASSQVDRPDYGYTF
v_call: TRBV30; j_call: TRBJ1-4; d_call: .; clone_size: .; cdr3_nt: TGTGCCTGGAGTTTGGGGGCAACTAATGAAAAACTGTTTTTT; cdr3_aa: CAWSLGATNEKLFF
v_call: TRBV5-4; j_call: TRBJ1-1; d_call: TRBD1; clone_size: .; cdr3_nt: TGTGCCAGCAGCCCCCCGGGACAGGGTTTTACTGAAGCTTTCTTT; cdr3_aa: CASSPPGQGFTEAFF
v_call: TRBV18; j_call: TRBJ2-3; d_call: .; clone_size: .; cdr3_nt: TGTGCCAGCTCACCAGATCTAGCTTCTAGCACAGATACGCAGTATTTT; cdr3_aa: CASSPDLASSTDTQYF
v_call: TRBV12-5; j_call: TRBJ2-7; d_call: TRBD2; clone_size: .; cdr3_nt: TGTGCTAGTGGTTTGGTCGTTCTCAGGCCCCACGGCGGGAGGGCCTACGAGCAGTACTTC; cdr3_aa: CASGLVVLRPHGGRAYEQYF
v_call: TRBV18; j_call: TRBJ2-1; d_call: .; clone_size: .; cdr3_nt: TGTGCCAGCTCACCAGAAACAGGGATCGGGAACAATGAGCAGTTCTTC; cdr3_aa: CASSPETGIGNNEQFF
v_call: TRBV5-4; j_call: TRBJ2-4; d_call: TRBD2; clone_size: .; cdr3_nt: TGTGCCAGCAGCGCTTCTAGCGGGAGGGCCAAAAACATTCAGTACTTC; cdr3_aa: CASSASSGRAKNIQYF
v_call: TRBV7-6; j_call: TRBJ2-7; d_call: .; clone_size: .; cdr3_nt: TGTGCCAGCAGCTTAGGGCGGCTCTCCTACGAGCAGTACTTC; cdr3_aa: CASSLGRLSYEQYF
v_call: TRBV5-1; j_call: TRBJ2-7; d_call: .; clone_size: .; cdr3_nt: TGCGCCAGCAGCCCTGGTTTGAGCTCCTACGAGCAGTACTTC; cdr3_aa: CASSPGLSSYEQYF
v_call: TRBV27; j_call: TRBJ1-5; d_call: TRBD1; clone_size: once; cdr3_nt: TGTGCCAGCATTTGCTGGCAGGGGGTCTTTAGCAATCAGCCCCAGCATTTT; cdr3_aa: CASICWQGVFSNQPQHF
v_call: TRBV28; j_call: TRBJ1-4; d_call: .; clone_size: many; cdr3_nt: TGTGCCAGCAGTTCCCCGACAGGTGCAAATGAAAAACTGTTTTTT; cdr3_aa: CASSSPTGANEKLFF
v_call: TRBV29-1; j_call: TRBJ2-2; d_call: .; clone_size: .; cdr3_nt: TGCAGCGTTACCCGGACCGCCGGGGAGCTGTTTTTT; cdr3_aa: CSVTRTAGELFF
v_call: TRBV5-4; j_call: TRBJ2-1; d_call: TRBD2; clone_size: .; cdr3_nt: TGTGCCAGCAGCTCGGGGCTAGCGGGAGGCAACAATGAGCAGTTCTTC; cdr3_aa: CASSSGLAGGNNEQFF
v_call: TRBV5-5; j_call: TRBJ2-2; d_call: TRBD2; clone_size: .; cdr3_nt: TGTGCCAGCAGCAGAACTCTGACTAGCGGGAGTGGGGAGCTGTTTTTT; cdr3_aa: CASSRTLTSGSGELFF
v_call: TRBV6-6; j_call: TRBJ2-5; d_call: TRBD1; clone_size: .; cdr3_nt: TGTGCCAGCAGGAATTCGAGGCAGGGGGCGGGAGAGACCCAGTACTTC; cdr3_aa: CASRNSRQGAGETQYF
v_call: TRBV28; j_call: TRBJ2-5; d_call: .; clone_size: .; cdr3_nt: TGTGCCAGCAGTCCCCCGGGGGAGGGGGCTCAGACCCAGTACTTC; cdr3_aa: CASSPPGEGAQTQYF
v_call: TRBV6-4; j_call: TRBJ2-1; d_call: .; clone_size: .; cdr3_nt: TGTGCCAGCAGTGACAGGGGAGAGGGAACCTACAATGAGCAGTTCTTC; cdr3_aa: CASSDRGEGTYNEQFF
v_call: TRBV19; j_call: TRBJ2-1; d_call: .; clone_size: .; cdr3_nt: TGTGCCAGTAGTATGGGGCAATACAATGAGCAGTTCTTC; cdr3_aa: CASSMGQYNEQFF
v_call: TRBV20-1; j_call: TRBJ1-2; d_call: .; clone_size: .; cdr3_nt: TGCAGTGCGAGTGGGGTCTATGGCTACACCTTC; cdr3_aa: CSASGVYGYTF
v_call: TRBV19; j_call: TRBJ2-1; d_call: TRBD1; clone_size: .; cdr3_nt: TGTGCCAGTAGTATACGTCCCGGGACAGGGGGTAGTTCTCAGTTCTTC; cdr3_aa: CASSIRPGTGGSSQFF